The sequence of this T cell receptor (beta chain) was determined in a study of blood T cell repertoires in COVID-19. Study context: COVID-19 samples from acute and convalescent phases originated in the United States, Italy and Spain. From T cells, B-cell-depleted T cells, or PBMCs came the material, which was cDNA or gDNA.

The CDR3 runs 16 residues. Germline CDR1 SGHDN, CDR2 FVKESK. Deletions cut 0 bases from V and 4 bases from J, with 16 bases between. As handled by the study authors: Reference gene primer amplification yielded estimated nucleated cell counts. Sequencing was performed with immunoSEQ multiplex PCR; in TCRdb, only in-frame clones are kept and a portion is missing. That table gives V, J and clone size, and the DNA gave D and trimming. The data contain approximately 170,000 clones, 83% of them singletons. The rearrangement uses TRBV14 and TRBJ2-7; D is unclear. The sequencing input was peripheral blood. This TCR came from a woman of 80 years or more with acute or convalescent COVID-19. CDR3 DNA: TGTGCCAGCAGCCAAGAATACAGACCCTCCTCGTACGAGCAGTACTTC. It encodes CASSQEYRPSSYEQYF. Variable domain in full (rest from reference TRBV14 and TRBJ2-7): EAGVTQFPSHSVIEKGQTVTLRCDPISGHDNLYWYRRVMGKEIKFLLHFVKESKQDESGMPNNRFLAERTGGTYSTLKVQPAELEDSGVYFCASSQEYRPSSYEQYFGPGTRLTVT.